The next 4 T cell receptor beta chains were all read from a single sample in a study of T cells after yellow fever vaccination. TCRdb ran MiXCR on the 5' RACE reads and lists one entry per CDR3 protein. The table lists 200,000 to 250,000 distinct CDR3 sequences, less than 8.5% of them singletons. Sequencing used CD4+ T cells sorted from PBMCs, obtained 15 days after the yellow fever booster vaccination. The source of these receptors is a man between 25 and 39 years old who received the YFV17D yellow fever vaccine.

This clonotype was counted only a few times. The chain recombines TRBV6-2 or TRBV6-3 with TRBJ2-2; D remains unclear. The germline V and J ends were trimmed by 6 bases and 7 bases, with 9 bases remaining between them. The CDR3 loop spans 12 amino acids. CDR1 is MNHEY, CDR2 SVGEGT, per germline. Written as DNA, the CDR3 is TGTGCCAGCAGAGCCGGCCTCGGGGAGCTGTTTTTT. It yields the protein CASRAGLGELFF.

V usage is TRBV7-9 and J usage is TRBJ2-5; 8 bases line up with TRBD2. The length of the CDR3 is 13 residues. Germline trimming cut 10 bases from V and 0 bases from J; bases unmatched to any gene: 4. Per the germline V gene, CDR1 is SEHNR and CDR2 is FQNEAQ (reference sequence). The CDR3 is CATLTSDQETQYF. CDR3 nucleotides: TGTGCCACCCTGACTAGCGACCAAGAGACCCAGTACTTC.

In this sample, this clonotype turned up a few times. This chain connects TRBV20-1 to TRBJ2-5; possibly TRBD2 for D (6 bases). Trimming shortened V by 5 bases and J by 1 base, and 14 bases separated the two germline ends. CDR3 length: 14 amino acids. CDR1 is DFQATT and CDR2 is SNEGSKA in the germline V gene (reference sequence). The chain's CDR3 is CSAQAGLPQETQYF. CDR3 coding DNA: TGCAGTGCTCAAGCGGGCCTACCCCAAGAGACCCAGTACTTC.

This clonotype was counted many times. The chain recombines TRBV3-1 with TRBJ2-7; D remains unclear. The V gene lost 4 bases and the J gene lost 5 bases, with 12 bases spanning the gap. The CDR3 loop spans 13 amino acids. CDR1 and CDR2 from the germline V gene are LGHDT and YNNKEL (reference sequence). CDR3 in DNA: TGTGCCAGCAGCCCGTCGATGGTCCACGAGCAGTACTTC. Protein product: CASSPSMVHEQYF.